The 30 T cell receptor beta chains below were found in one sample sequenced in a study of Graves' ophthalmopathy and Graves' hyperthyroidism. For repertoire sequencing, the TCR beta CDR3 regions were amplified from RNA transcripts. Second-round multiplex PCR came after a first-round RT-PCR that employed HTBI primers. Via MiXCR, TCRdb re-called the multiplex PCR reads, giving one row per CDR3 protein. The sample consists of 500,000 to 700,000 distinct CDR3 sequences, 22% of them appearing once. Sequenced: peripheral blood. These TCRs come from a woman in her late teens or twenties with stable Graves' hyperthyroidism. Some clones in this sample may be carry-over from other donors' samples.

This clonotype was detected ten times or more. The genes are TRBV19 and TRBJ2-2; unclear D gene. V gave up 7 bases and J gave up 2 bases, with 11 bases separating them. Per germline, CDR1 LNHDA and CDR2 SQIVND (reference sequence). This CDR3 comprises 14 residues. The CDR3: CASTQQLNTGELFF. The CDR3 DNA reads as TGTGCCAGTACGCAACAGCTTAACACCGGGGAGCTGTTTTTT.

This clonotype was seen ten or more times. V gene TRBV5-1 combines with J gene TRBJ1-3, with D perhaps matching TRBD1 (5 bases). Germline V gene data show CDR1 as SGHRS and CDR2 as YFSETQ. CDR3 length: 14 residues. Deletions cut 0 bases from V and 5 bases from J, with 9 bases between. The CDR3 region is CASSLEGERNTIYF. CDR3 bases: TGCGCCAGCAGCTTGGAAGGGGAAAGAAACACCATATATTTT.

This clonotype was counted at least ten times. The chain employs TRBV30 and TRBJ2-7, with D tentatively TRBD2 (5 bases). Between the trimmed V and J ends, which lost 4 bases and 5 bases, there was a span of 15 bases. This CDR3 is 13 amino acids long. Looked up from germline, CDR1 is GTSNPN and CDR2 is SVGIG (reference sequence). The CDR3 region is CAWTPTRTHEQYF. Written as DNA, the CDR3 is TGTGCCTGGACCCCTACTAGAACCCACGAGCAGTACTTC.

The V and J genes are TRBV12-5 and TRBJ1-2; 7 bases fit TRBD1. The germline CDR1 and CDR2 sequences are LGHNT and FRNRAP. The CDR3 has 13 residues. V lost 7 bases to trimming and J lost 4 bases; unmatched junction nucleotides: 6. CDR3 bases: TGTGCTAGTGATCAACAGGGGTCCTATGGCTACACCTTC. Its protein is CASDQQGSYGYTF.

This clonotype was counted ten times or more. The chain carries TRBV19 and TRBJ1-1; D might be TRBD1 (6 bases). Trimming took 5 bases from V and 5 from J, leaving 15 bases between them. Germline V lookup: CDR1 LNHDA, CDR2 SQIVND (reference sequence). The CDR3 length is 14 residues. CDR3 protein: CASSRTVTKTEAFF. CDR3 bases: TGTGCCAGTAGTCGGACAGTCACGAAGACTGAAGCTTTCTTT.

Of note for this clonotype: This sequence may be a read error, since a much larger clone differs from it by one base. This chain links TRBV12-3 or TRBV12-4 with TRBJ2-2, with D unresolved. The CDR3 consists of 13 residues. The CDR3 reads CAGSLSVRGELFF. The CDR3, as DNA: TGTGCCGGCAGTTTAAGCGTGAGAGGGGAGCTGTTTTTT.

Concerning this clonotype: Without the conserved terminal phenylalanine or tryptophan, this CDR3 likely stems from a read error. The rearrangement joins TRBV30 to TRBJ2-2; 10 bases align to TRBD1. Germline values: CDR1 GTSNPN, CDR2 SVGIG (reference sequence). The CDR3 spans 12 residues. With 8 bases clipped from V and 9 bases from J, the junction kept 6 bases outside the gene matches. CDR3 coding DNA: TGTGCCGGCCCGACAGGGGGCAGGGAGCTGTTTATT. Translated: CAGPTGGRELFI.

The genes are TRBV5-1 and TRBJ1-2, with no clear D. V lost 0 bases and J 2 bases, leaving 14 bases between the germline ends. The germline gives CDR1 SGHRS, CDR2 YFSETQ. This CDR3 has 16 residues. The CDR3 is CASSLANRHQNYGYTF. The CDR3 DNA follows: TGCGCCAGCAGCTTGGCCAATAGACATCAGAACTATGGCTACACCTTC.

This clonotype appeared many times. The chain recombines TRBV6-1 with TRBJ2-7; D might be TRBD2 (5 bases). The V gene lost 1 base and the J gene lost 5 bases, with 15 bases spanning the gap. The CDR3 loop spans 15 amino acids. Germline V gene sequence: CDR1 MNHNS, CDR2 SASEGT. CDR3 residues: CASSEGLAMGNEQYF. The CDR3 DNA is TGTGCCAGCAGTGAAGGGCTAGCCATGGGAAACGAGCAGTACTTC.

This clonotype was seen many times. This chain links TRBV7-2 with TRBJ1-3; possible D gene TRBD1, 5 bases. V gave up 1 base and J gave up 3 bases, with 10 bases separating them. This CDR3 region has 15 residues. Germline CDR1 is SGHTA and CDR2 is FQGNSA. CDR3 residues: CASSLGGNYGNTIYF. Written as DNA, the CDR3 is TGTGCCAGCAGCTTAGGGGGGAATTATGGAAACACCATATATTTT.

The J gene is TRBJ1-5, the V gene TRBV6-1, with D tentatively TRBD1 (6 bases). Germline CDR1 and CDR2: MNHNS and SASEGT. The CDR3 consists of 16 residues. V dropped 1 base and J dropped 6 bases, with 16 bases sitting between them. CDR3 protein: CASSEDHRANIQPQHF. The CDR3 coding sequence is TGTGCCAGCAGTGAAGATCACAGGGCAAACATTCAGCCCCAGCATTTT.

This clonotype was recorded many times. The chain has TRBV24-1 and TRBJ2-5; a weak D match, TRBD2 (5 bases). Germline CDR1 is KGHDR and CDR2 is SFDVKD. The length of the CDR3 is 16 residues. V was trimmed by 0 bases and J by 4 bases, leaving 14 bases between them. The CDR3 here is CATSDLVPVAGETQYF. In DNA, the CDR3 is TGTGCCACCAGTGATTTGGTGCCCGTTGCGGGAGAGACCCAGTACTTC.

Points on this clonotype: A much larger clone sits a single nucleotide away, making a read error possible. This chain connects TRBV3-1 to TRBJ1-5; D remains ambiguous. Trimming stripped 7 bases from V and 9 bases from J, with 10 bases between. Germline assignment: CDR1 LGHDT and CDR2 YNNKEL (reference sequence). The length of the CDR3 is 11 residues. CDR3 sequence reads: CASMPITPQHF. DNA of the CDR3: TGTGCCAGCATGCCTATAACGCCCCAGCATTTT. Filled out from reference TRBV3-1 and TRBJ1-5, the complete variable domain reads DTAVSQTPKYLVTQMGNDKSIKCEQNLGHDTMYWYKQDSKKFLKIMFSYNNKELIINETVPNRFSPKSPDKAHLNLHINSLELGDSAVYFCASMPITPQHFGDGTRLSIL.

This clonotype was counted many times. The genes are TRBV12-3 or TRBV12-4 and TRBJ1-1, with D perhaps TRBD1 (5 bases). The CDR3 has 12 residues. Trimming shortened V by 3 bases and J by 7 bases, and 9 bases separated the two germline ends. CDR3: CASSFGTGEAFF. DNA for the CDR3: TGTGCCAGCAGTTTTGGTACAGGTGAAGCTTTCTTT.

The chain carries TRBV12-3 or TRBV12-4 and TRBJ1-1; D not certain. CDR3 length: 16 amino acids. V gave up 4 bases and J gave up 0 bases, with 15 bases separating them. The CDR3 is CASSSIPGPMNTEAFF. The CDR3 coding sequence is TGTGCCAGCAGTTCGATCCCCGGACCGATGAACACTGAAGCTTTCTTT.

With regard to this clonotype: The conserved final phenylalanine or tryptophan is absent from the CDR3, which likely points to a read error. This chain uses TRBV6-2 or TRBV6-3 with TRBJ1-5; tentative D call: TRBD1 (6 bases). This CDR3 is 16 amino acids long. In germline, CDR1 is MNHEY, CDR2 SVGEGT. With 4 bases removed from V and 4 bases from J, the gap between germline ends came to 17 bases. Written as DNA, the CDR3 is TGTGCCAGCAGTTCCATCCGGGACAACCCAAATCAGCCCCAGCATGTT. Translating gives CASSSIRDNPNQPQHV.

The chain recombines TRBV6-1 with TRBJ2-7; 7 nucleotides agree with TRBD1. The CDR3 covers 14 residues. J was trimmed by 2 bases and V by 6 bases; bases with no gene match: 7. Germline V gene data show CDR1 as MNHNS and CDR2 as SASEGT. In DNA form, the CDR3 reads TGTGCCAGCAGGGCGACAGGGCTCACCTACGAGCAGTACTTC. The encoded protein is CASRATGLTYEQYF.

This clonotype appeared once. This may come from a read error, since a much larger clone is one base off. The chain is built from TRBV5-1 and TRBJ2-5, with 7 bases matching TRBD1. The germline CDR1 and CDR2 sequences are SGHRS and YFSETQ. The CDR3 spans 18 residues. DNA for the CDR3: TGCGCCAGCAGCTTGGAGACAGGGCCTAACGGTGTCGATGAGATCCAGTACTTC. Its translation: CASSLETGPNGVDEIQYF.

The chain links TRBV6-1 to TRBJ1-5, with D hard to call. The CDR3 is 15 amino acids. Trimming pared 1 base from V and 0 bases from J, leaving 7 bases between. The V gene's germline CDR1 is MNHNS and CDR2 SASEGT. The CDR3 region is CASSEGSASNQPQHF. Written as DNA, the CDR3 is TGTGCCAGCAGTGAAGGGAGTGCTAGCAATCAGCCCCAGCATTTT.

The chain recombines TRBV7-8 with TRBJ2-7; D is possibly TRBD2 (6 bases). The germline CDR1 and CDR2 sequences are SGHVS and FQNEAQ. CDR3 size: 14 residues. V lost 5 bases and J lost 2, with 13 bases in between. The CDR3 loop is CASSPKRVTYEQYV. CDR3 DNA sequence: TGTGCCAGCAGCCCCAAGCGGGTGACCTACGAGCAGTACGTC.

This clonotype came up many times. V gene TRBV2 combines with J gene TRBJ2-7; D ambiguous. Germline values: CDR1 SNHLY, CDR2 FYNNEI. Trimming stripped 9 bases from V and 1 base from J, with 13 bases between. The CDR3 is 13 amino acids. The CDR3, as DNA: TGTGCCAGAGGCCGGGCAGGATCCTACGAGCAGTACTTC. Protein product: CARGRAGSYEQYF.

V and J are TRBV6-2 or TRBV6-3 and TRBJ2-7; D gene uncertain. This CDR3 contains 17 residues. The V end lost 2 bases, the J end lost 10 bases, and 27 bases lay between the germline ends. CDR1 is MNHEY, CDR2 SVGEGT, per germline. Here the CDR3 reads CASSYGVAVLLPGDQYF. The CDR3 DNA reads TGTGCCAGCAGTTACGGAGTAGCCGTTCTCCTTCCGGGCGATCAGTACTTC.

This chain joins TRBV3-1 and TRBJ1-2; D perhaps matches TRBD1 (5 bases). CDR3 length: 16 amino acids. Germline loops: CDR1 LGHDT, CDR2 YNNKEL (reference sequence). The V end was cut by 4 bases, the J end by 0 bases, with 15 bases between. This CDR3 is CASSPPSGVPNYGYTF. The CDR3 DNA follows: TGTGCCAGCAGCCCGCCGTCGGGGGTCCCTAACTATGGCTACACCTTC.

Here the CDR3 DNA reads TGTGCCAGCAGTGAACATCACACTGAAGCTTTCTTT. It codes for CASSEHHTEAFF. The chain combines TRBV6-1 with TRBJ1-1, with D hard to call. With 2 bases removed from V and 3 bases from J, the gap between germline ends came to 4 bases. Germline CDR1 reads MNHNS; CDR2 reads SASEGT. The CDR3 covers 12 residues.

This clonotype was recorded at least ten times. V is TRBV2 and J is TRBJ1-1, with D tentatively TRBD1 (5 bases). Germline V gene sequence: CDR1 SNHLY, CDR2 FYNNEI. CDR3 length equals 11 residues. V dropped 4 bases and J dropped 6 bases, with 6 bases sitting between them. The CDR3 protein is CASSGGPEAFF. The CDR3 DNA is TGTGCCAGCAGTGGGGGCCCTGAAGCTTTCTTT.

The chain uses TRBV5-1 and TRBJ2-7, with D perhaps matching TRBD1 or TRBD2 (6 bases each). The CDR3 is 14 residues long. Trimming left V 4 bases short and J 3 bases short, with 14 bases between. Germline V lookup: CDR1 SGHRS, CDR2 YFSETQ. Here the CDR3 reads CASSPEGGNYEQYF. The CDR3 DNA reads TGCGCCAGCAGCCCGGAGGGGGGCAACTACGAGCAGTACTTC.

At least ten counts were recorded for this clonotype. The chain joins TRBV11-2 to TRBJ2-5; D possibly corresponds to TRBD1 (5 bases). Trimming shortened V by 6 bases and J by 4 bases, and 18 bases separated the two germline ends. Germline V gene data show CDR1 as SGHAT and CDR2 as FQNNGV. CDR3 length: 15 amino acids. CDR3 amino acids: CASSPQAGRGETQYF. In DNA form, the CDR3 reads TGTGCCAGCAGTCCACAGGCCGGGCGAGGAGAGACCCAGTACTTC.

This clonotype showed up many times. The V and J genes are TRBV19 and TRBJ1-5; no definite D call. The germline V gene has CDR1 LNHDA and CDR2 SQIVND (reference sequence). This CDR3 is 13 amino acids long. V was clipped by 4 bases and J by 2 bases, with 6 bases between them. CDR3 nucleotides: TGTGCCAGTAGTAACAAGGGCAATCAGCCCCAGCATTTT. It encodes CASSNKGNQPQHF.

The chain employs TRBV10-3 and TRBJ1-1; D perhaps matches TRBD1 (5 bases). Between the trimmed V and J ends, which lost 10 bases and 0 bases, there was a span of 12 bases. Looked up from germline, CDR1 is ENHRY and CDR2 is SYGVKD. The CDR3 runs to 13 residues. The CDR3 DNA is TGTGCCACGGGGGGGGAGCTGAACACTGAAGCTTTCTTT. This sequence encodes CATGGELNTEAFF.

This clonotype was recorded at least ten times. CDR3: CSVARDPTLDTQYF. The CDR3, as DNA: TGCAGCGTTGCACGGGACCCAACCCTCGATACGCAGTATTTT. The chain uses TRBV29-1 and TRBJ2-3; D may correspond to TRBD1 or TRBD2 (5 bases each). Germline CDR1 SQVTM, CDR2 ANQGSEA. The CDR3 length is 14 residues. V lost 4 bases and J lost 6, with 17 bases in between.